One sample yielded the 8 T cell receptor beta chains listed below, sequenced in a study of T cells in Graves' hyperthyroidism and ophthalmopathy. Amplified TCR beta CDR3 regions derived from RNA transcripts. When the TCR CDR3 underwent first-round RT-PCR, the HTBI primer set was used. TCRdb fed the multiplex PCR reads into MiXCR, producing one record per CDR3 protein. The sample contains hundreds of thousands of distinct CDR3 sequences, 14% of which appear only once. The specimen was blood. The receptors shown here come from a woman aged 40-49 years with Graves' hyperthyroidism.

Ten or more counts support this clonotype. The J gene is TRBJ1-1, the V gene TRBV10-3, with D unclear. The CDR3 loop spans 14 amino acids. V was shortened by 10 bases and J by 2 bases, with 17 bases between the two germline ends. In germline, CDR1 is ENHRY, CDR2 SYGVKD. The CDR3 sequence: CATENRDSNTEAFF. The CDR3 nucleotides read TGTGCCACCGAAAACAGAGACTCTAACACTGAAGCTTTCTTT.

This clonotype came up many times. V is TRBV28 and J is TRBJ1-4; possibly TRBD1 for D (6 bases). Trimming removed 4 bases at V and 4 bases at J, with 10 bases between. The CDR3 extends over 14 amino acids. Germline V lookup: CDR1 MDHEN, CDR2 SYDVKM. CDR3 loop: CASSSGQINEKLFF. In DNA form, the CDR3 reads TGTGCCAGCAGTTCGGGACAAATTAATGAAAAACTGTTTTTT.

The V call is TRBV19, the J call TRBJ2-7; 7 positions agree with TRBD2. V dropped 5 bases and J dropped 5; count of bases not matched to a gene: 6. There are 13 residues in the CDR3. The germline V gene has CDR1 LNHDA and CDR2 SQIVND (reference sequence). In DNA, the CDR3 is TGTGCCAGTAGTCTAACCGGGGGGAACGAGCAGTACTTC. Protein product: CASSLTGGNEQYF.

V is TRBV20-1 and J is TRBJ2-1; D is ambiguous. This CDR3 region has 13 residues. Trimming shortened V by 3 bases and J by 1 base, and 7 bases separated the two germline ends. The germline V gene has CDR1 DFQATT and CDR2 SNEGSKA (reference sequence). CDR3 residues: CSASRGSYNEQFF. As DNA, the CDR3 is TGCAGTGCTAGCCGTGGGTCCTACAATGAGCAGTTCTTC.

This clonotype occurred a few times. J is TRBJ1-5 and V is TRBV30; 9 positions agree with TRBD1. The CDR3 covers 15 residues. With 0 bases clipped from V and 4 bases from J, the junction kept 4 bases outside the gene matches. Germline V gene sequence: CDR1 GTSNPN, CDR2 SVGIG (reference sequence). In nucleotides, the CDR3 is TGTGCCTGGAGTGTGCGGGACAGGGCTAATCAGCCCCAGCATTTT. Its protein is CAWSVRDRANQPQHF.

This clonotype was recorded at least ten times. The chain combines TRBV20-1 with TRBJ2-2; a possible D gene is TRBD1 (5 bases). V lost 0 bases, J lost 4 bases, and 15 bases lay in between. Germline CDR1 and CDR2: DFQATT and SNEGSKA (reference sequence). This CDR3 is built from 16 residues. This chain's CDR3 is CSARDRVAGPTGELFF. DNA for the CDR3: TGCAGTGCTAGAGATCGGGTAGCAGGGCCCACCGGGGAGCTGTTTTTT.

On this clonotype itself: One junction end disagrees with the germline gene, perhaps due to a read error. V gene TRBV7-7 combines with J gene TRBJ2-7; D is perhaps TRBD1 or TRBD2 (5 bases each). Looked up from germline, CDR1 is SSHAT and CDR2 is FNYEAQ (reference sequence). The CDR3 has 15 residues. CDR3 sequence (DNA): TGTGCTAGCAGCTTACGAGAGGGGCCGGCCTACGAGCAGTACTTC. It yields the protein CASSLREGPAYEQYF.

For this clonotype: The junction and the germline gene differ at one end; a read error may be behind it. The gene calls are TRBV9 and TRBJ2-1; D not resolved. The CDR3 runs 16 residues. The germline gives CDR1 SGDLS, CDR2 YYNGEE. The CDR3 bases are TGTGCCAGCAGCGTAGAGGCGATAAGCTCCTACAATGGGCAGTTCTTC. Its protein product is CASSVEAISSYNGQFF.